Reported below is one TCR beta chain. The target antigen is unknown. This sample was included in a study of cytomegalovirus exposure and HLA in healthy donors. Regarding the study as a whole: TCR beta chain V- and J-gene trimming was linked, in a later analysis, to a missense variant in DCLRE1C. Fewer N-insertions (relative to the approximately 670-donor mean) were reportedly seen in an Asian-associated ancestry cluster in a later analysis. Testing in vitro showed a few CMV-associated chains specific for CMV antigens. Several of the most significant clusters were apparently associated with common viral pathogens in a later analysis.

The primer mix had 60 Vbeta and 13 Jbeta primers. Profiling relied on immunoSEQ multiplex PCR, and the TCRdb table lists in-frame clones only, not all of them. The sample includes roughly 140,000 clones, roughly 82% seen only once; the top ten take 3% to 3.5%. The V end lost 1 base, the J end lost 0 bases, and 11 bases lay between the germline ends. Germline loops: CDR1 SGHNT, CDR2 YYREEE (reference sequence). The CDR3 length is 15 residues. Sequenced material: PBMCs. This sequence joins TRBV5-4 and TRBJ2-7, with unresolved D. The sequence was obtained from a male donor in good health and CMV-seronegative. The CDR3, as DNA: TGTGCCAGCAGCTTGTCACGCGGTAGCTCCTACGAGCAGTACTTC. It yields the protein CASSLSRGSSYEQYF.